This T cell receptor (beta chain) was recovered during a study of blood T cells in healthy people across ages. A J-beta primer mix and a sample-barcoded 5' primer were used in a second PCR of roughly 7 to 12 cycles. TCRdb passed the 5' RACE reads through MiXCR, listing each CDR3 protein once. The sample holds about 580,000 distinct CDR3 sequences, roughly 48% seen once. This CDR3 spans 15 amino acids. Trimming pared 6 bases from V and 0 bases from J, leaving 12 bases between. This clonotype was picked up a small number of times. Input material: blood. This TCR derives from an elderly man in good health. The V call is TRBV12-3 or TRBV12-4, the J call TRBJ2-1; D ambiguous. CDR3 sequence: CASRSDASSYNEQFF. The DNA of the CDR3 is TGTGCCAGCAGATCGGACGCGAGCTCCTACAATGAGCAGTTCTTC.